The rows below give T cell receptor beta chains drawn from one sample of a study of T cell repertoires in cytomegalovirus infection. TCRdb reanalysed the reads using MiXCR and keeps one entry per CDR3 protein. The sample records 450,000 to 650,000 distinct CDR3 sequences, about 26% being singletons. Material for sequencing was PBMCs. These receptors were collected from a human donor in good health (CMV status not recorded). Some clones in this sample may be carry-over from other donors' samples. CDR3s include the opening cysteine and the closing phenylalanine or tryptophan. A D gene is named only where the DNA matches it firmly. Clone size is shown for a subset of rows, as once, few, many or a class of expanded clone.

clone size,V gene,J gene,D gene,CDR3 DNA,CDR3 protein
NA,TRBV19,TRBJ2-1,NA,TGTGCCAGTAGTATTACCCTCAACAGTCTCGATGAGCAGTTCTTC,CASSITLNSLDEQFF
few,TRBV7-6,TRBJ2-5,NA,TGTGCCACTGCGAGGAGGGCAGAGACCCAGTACTTC,CATARRAETQYF
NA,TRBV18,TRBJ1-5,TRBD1,TGTGCCAGCTCACCACCCGCCAGGGGGTCGTTTCAGCCCCAGCATTTT,CASSPPARGSFQPQHF
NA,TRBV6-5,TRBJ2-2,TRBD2,TGTGCCAGCAGAGAGGGACTAGCGAAACGGGTAGCCGGGGAGCTGTTTTTT,CASREGLAKRVAGELFF
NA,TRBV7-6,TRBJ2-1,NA,TGTGCCAGCAGCCAGTATACAGGCATAGCCTACAATGAGCAGTTCTTC,CASSQYTGIAYNEQFF
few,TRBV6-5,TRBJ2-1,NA,TGTGCCAGCAGTCAAAAGGGAGGCTTTGAGCAGTTCTTC,CASSQKGGFEQFF
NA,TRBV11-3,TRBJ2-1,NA,TGTGCCAGCATAGGAGGTGGGGCTTACAATGAGCAGTTCTTC,CASIGGGAYNEQFF
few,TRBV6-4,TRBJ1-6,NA,TGTGCCAGCAGTGAAAGACAGTGGCCTTCGGATTCACCCCTCCACTTT,CASSERQWPSDSPLHF
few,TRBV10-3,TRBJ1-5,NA,TGTGCCACATCGGGAAGCAATCAGCCCCAGCATTTT,CATSGSNQPQHF
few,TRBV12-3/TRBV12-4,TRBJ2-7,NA,TGTGCCAGCAGTCCACTCCCCCTCCTCTCCTACGAGCAGTACTTC,CASSPLPLLSYEQYF
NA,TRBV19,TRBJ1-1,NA,TGTGCCAGTAGTATAGCACAGGGCACTGAAGCTTTCTTT,CASSIAQGTEAFF
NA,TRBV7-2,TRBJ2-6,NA,TGTGCCAGCAGCTTAGTGGCCCGGGGTAGCGGGGCCAACGTCCTGACTTTC,CASSLVARGSGANVLTF
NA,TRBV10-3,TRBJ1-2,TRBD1,TGTGCCATCAATCAAGGGGGACAGGGGGCTGAAGGCTACACCTTC,CAINQGGQGAEGYTF
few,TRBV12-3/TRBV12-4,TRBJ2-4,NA,TGTGCCAGCAGTCGTTCAGGGGGGGGAAACATTCAGTACTTC,CASSRSGGGNIQYF
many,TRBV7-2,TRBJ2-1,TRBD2,TGTGCCAGCAGCTTAGGACTAGAAGCTCTAGCGGATACCTACAATGAGCAGTTCTTC,CASSLGLEALADTYNEQFF
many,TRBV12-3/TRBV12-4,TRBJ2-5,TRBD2,TGTGCCAGCAGTGAAACTAGCGGACCGGTCGGGGAGACCCAGTACTTC,CASSETSGPVGETQYF
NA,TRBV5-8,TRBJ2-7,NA,TGTGCCAGCAGCCCGGGACAATACGGGCGTGGCGAGCAGTACTTC,CASSPGQYGRGEQYF
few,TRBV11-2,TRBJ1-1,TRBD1,TGTGCCAGCAGCCTCGACACAGGGGTTTACACTGAAGCTTTCTTT,CASSLDTGVYTEAFF
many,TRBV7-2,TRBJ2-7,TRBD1,TGTGCCAGCAGCCTGGACAGGGTCAGTGTGGCCTACGAGCAGTACTTC,CASSLDRVSVAYEQYF
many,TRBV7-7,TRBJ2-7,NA,TGTGCCAGCAGGAAACAGGAAGCCTACGAGCAGTACTTC,CASRKQEAYEQYF
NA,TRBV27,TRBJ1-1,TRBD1,TGTGCCAGCAGTCCGGGGACAGGGGGCTTGAACACTGAAGCTTTCTTT,CASSPGTGGLNTEAFF
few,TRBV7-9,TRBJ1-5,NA,TGTGCCAGCAGCCCCGAGCACAATCAGCCCCAGCATTTT,CASSPEHNQPQHF
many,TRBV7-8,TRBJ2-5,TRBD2,TGTGCCAGCAGACGGATTAGCGGGAGGGAAGAGACCCAGTACTTC,CASRRISGREETQYF
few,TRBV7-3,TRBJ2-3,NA,TGTGCCAGCAGCCATACAGCTAGCACAGATACGCAGTATTTT,CASSHTASTDTQYF
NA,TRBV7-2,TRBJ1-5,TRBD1,TGTGCCAGCAGCCCCAGACAGGGGTCAGACAATCAGCCCCAGCATTTT,CASSPRQGSDNQPQHF
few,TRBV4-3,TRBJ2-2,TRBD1,TGCGCCAGCAGCCACGCGGACAGGGATGGCGGGGAGCTGTTTTTT,CASSHADRDGGELFF
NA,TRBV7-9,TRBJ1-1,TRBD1,TGTGCCAGCAGCCGACAGCCCCCGGGACAGATGAACACTGAAGCTTTCTTT,CASSRQPPGQMNTEAFF
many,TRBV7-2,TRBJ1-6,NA,TGTGCCAGCAGCTTATACGGGACTAATTCACCCCTCCACTTT,CASSLYGTNSPLHF
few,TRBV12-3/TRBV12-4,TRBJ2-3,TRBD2,TGTGCCAGCAGTTCGGGACTAGCGGTACTCACAGATACGCAGTATTTT,CASSSGLAVLTDTQYF
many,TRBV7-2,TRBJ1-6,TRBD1,TGTGCCAGCAGCTCTCCAGGGCGCACAGGGGCTTCACCCCTCCACTTT,CASSSPGRTGASPLHF
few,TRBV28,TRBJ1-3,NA,TGTGCCAGCAGTTTGGACCTCTCTGGAAACACCATATATTTT,CASSLDLSGNTIYF
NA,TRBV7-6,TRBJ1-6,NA,TGTGCCAGCAGCTTAGCGTCTGGCGGACCCCTCCACTTT,CASSLASGGPLHF
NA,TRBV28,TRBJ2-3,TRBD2,TGTGCCAGCAGTCTTAGCGGGAGAGTACAAGATACGCAGTATTTT,CASSLSGRVQDTQYF
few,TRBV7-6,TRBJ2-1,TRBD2,TGTGCCAGCAGCTTAGCGCAGGGAGGGTCGGAGGATGAGCAGTTCTTC,CASSLAQGGSEDEQFF
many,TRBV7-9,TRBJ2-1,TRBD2,TGTGCCAGCAGCCAACACGGACTAGAGGGCTACAATGAGCAGTTCTTC,CASSQHGLEGYNEQFF
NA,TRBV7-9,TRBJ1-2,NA,TGTGCCAGCAGCCCGACAGGAATATATGGCTACACCTTC,CASSPTGIYGYTF
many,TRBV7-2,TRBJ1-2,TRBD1,TGTGCCAGTTATTCCGGGACAGGGGCCTATGGCTACACCTTC,CASYSGTGAYGYTF
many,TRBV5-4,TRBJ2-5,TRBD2,TGTGCCAGCAGCCTAGGACTAGCGCACAACCAAGAGACCCAGTACTTC,CASSLGLAHNQETQYF
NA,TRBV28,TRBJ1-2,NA,TGTGCCAGCAGTTTGTGGACTCCCCGGGGGTACTATGGCTACACCTTC,CASSLWTPRGYYGYTF
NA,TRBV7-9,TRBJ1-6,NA,TGTGCCAGCAGCCCCCCAGGAGGGGCCCCTAATTCACCCCTCCACTTT,CASSPPGGAPNSPLHF
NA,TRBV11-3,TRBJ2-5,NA,TGTGCCAGCAGCTTTTCACGCGGATCTTCTAGGGCCCAGTACTTC,CASSFSRGSSRAQYF
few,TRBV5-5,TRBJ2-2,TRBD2,TGTGCCAGCAGCTTGGAATGGACTAGCGTAAAAAGCACCGGGGAGCTGTTTTTT,CASSLEWTSVKSTGELFF
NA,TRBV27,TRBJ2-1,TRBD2,TGTGCCAGCAGACCTAGCGGGAGTAAAAATGAGCAGTTCTTC,CASRPSGSKNEQFF
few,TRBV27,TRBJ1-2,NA,TGTGCCAGCAGTTTAGGCTCCCCTATTAACTATGGCTACACCTTC,CASSLGSPINYGYTF
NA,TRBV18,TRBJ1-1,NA,TGTGCCAGCTCACGCGAGGGGAACACTGAAGCTTTCTTT,CASSREGNTEAFF
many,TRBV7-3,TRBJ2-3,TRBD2,TGTGCCAGCAGCTTAACCCCTAGCGGGAGGGGGGGAGATACGCAGTATTTT,CASSLTPSGRGGDTQYF
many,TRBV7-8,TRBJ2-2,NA,TGTGCCAGCAGCTTAGGCCAGGGGCGGGCCACCGGGGAGCTGTTTTTT,CASSLGQGRATGELFF
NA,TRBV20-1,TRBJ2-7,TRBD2,TGCAGTTGGAGGACTAGCGAGGCCTACGAGCAGTACTTC,CSWRTSEAYEQYF